One and the same sample provided the 7 T cell receptor beta chains below, sequenced in a study of CD8 T cells in Susac syndrome. RNA in amounts of roughly 0.5 to 1 ug was reverse transcribed with random hexamers. TCRdb called the immunoSEQ multiplex PCR reads again in MiXCR, with one record for every CDR3 protein. The repertoire holds roughly 300,000 distinct CDR3 sequences, with 70% to 90% as singletons. The sequencing input was CD8+ T cells from PBMCs. These receptors all stem from a human donor with multiple sclerosis.

The chain joins TRBV7-8 to TRBJ1-2; D is ambiguous. The length of the CDR3 is 15 residues. Germline V CDR1 and CDR2: SGHVS, FQNEAQ. The V end was cut by 3 bases, the J end by 6 bases, with 17 bases between. CDR3 bases: TGTGCCAGCAGCTTTGATTACGTGAGTGGAGATGGCTACACCTTC. This gives the protein CASSFDYVSGDGYTF.

In its sample, this clonotype was seen a few times. The J gene is TRBJ2-3, the V gene TRBV12-3 or TRBV12-4; no clear D. V was trimmed by 3 bases and J by 2 bases, leaving 9 bases between them. CDR3 length: 14 amino acids. CDR3 sequence: CASSFGGNTDTQYF. DNA of the CDR3: TGTGCCAGCAGTTTTGGCGGAAACACAGATACGCAGTATTTT.

This rearrangement joins TRBV27 to TRBJ2-2; D may be TRBD1 (5 bases). V lost 3 bases and J 6 bases, leaving 8 bases between the germline ends. CDR3 length equals 13 residues. CDR1 MNHEY and CDR2 SMNVEV come from the germline V gene (reference sequence). CDR3 region: CASSFGAPGELFF. The CDR3 DNA reads as TGTGCCAGCAGTTTTGGGGCCCCCGGGGAGCTGTTTTTT.

The J gene is TRBJ2-1, the V gene TRBV2; possible D gene TRBD1, 5 bases. The V end lost 3 bases, the J end lost 6 bases, and 9 bases lay between the germline ends. The V gene's germline CDR1 is SNHLY and CDR2 FYNNEI. This CDR3 region has 13 residues. The CDR3 DNA sequence: TGTGCCAGCAGTGAGGTACAGGCCAATGAGCAGTTCTTC. The encoded protein is CASSEVQANEQFF.

The chain joins TRBV2 to TRBJ1-2; 10 bases align to TRBD1. Per germline, CDR1 SNHLY and CDR2 FYNNEI. CDR3 length: 15 residues. J lost 5 bases, V lost 3 bases, and 6 bases had no gene match. CDR3 nucleotide sequence: TGTGCCAGCAGTGACCCCGGACAGGGGGAATATGGCTACACCTTC. Residues: CASSDPGQGEYGYTF.

This clonotype was counted a single time. This chain links TRBV9 with TRBJ2-2; D possibly corresponds to TRBD1 (6 bases). The ends were cut back, 4 bases at V and 2 bases at J, with 15 bases in the middle. The CDR3 runs 16 residues. Germline CDR1 and CDR2: SGDLS and YYNGEE. The DNA for the CDR3 is TGTGCCAGCAGCTTCCGCAGGGGCCTTAACACCGGGGAGCTGTTTTTT. Protein: CASSFRRGLNTGELFF.

The V and J genes are TRBV11-1 and TRBJ2-7, with D maybe TRBD1 (6 bases). V lost 1 base to trimming and J lost 5 bases, with 18 bases between them. This CDR3 contains 16 residues. Germline V gene lookup returns CDR1 SGHAT and CDR2 FQDESV (reference sequence). This CDR3 is CASSLGYRQVDDEQYF. CDR3 sequence (DNA): TGTGCCAGCAGCTTAGGCTATCGACAGGTTGACGACGAGCAGTACTTC.